The rows below give T cell receptor beta chains drawn from one sample of a study of glioma-infiltrating T cells. TCRdb reanalysed the multiplex PCR reads using MiXCR and keeps one entry per CDR3 protein. The data show 90,000 to 110,000 distinct CDR3 sequences, with about 25% seen just once and about a third held by the top ten. Input material: glioma tissue, nonneoplastic brain tissue, or PBMCs (not recorded which). These receptors were taken from a human donor with low-grade glioma or glioblastoma, undergoing nonglioma brain surgery, or in good health (not recorded which). CDR3s include the opening cysteine and the closing phenylalanine or tryptophan. Fields, in order: clone size, D gene, J gene, V gene, CDR3 protein, CDR3 DNA. The D gene is left open where the match is weak. Size is omitted from some rows. Given values are once, few, many or a class for expanded clones.

many,TRBD1,TRBJ1-6,TRBV6-1,CASSWGRGHSPLHF,TGTGCCAGCAGTTGGGGCAGGGGGCATTCACCCCTCCACTTT
.,.,TRBJ2-1,TRBV6-1,CASSFGQGNEQF,.
many,.,TRBJ1-5,TRBV12-3/TRBV12-4,CASSLTWNQPQHF,TGTGCCAGCAGTTTGACCTGGAATCAGCCCCAGCATTTT
.,TRBD2,TRBJ2-7,TRBV3-1,CASSQGLAGANPYEQYF,TGTGCCAGCAGCCAAGGACTAGCGGGGGCTAACCCCTACGAGCAGTACTTC
many,.,TRBJ1-1,TRBV5-1,CASSAQYEAFF,TGCGCCAGCAGCGCTCAGTATGAAGCTTTCTTT
many,TRBD2,TRBJ2-4,TRBV29-1,CSVALAGGGNIQYF,TGCAGCGTTGCGCTAGCGGGAGGGGGAAACATTCAGTACTTC
many,.,TRBJ1-2,TRBV29-1,CSVEDGGSGTGGYTF,TGCAGCGTTGAAGATGGAGGCTCAGGGACTGGTGGCTACACCTTC
.,TRBD2,TRBJ2-1,TRBV4-3,CASSQDTGLAVYKQFF,TGCGCCAGCAGCCAAGATACGGGACTAGCGGTATATAAGCAGTTCTTC
many,.,TRBJ1-4,TRBV2,CASSDEPATNEKLFF,TGTGCCAGCAGTGACGAACCAGCAACTAATGAAAAACTGTTTTTT
.,.,TRBJ1-1,TRBV6-2/TRBV6-3,CASTLWGSTEAFF,TGTGCCAGCACCCTGTGGGGGTCCACCGAAGCTTTCTTT
many,.,TRBJ1-5,TRBV4-1,CASSQVGQGGQPQHF,TGCGCCAGCAGCCAGGTGGGGCAGGGAGGTCAGCCCCAGCATTTT
.,.,TRBJ2-5,TRBV12-3/TRBV12-4,CASSLVAFKTQYF,TGTGCCAGCAGTTTAGTAGCGTTTAAGACCCAGTACTTC
few,.,TRBJ2-1,TRBV7-2,CASSGTRTPRAEQFF,TGTGCCAGCAGCGGTACGAGGACTCCCAGAGCTGAGCAGTTCTTC
once,.,TRBJ1-2,TRBV25-1,CASSDAPWGNGYTF,TGTGCCAGCAGTGACGCTCCGTGGGGTAATGGCTACACCTTC
.,.,TRBJ2-1,TRBV19,CASSILLGSYNEQFF,TGTGCCAGTAGTATCCTCCTAGGCTCCTACAATGAGCAGTTCTTC
many,.,TRBJ2-3,TRBV4-1,CASSQEGAPSTDTQYF,TGCGCCAGCAGCCAAGAAGGAGCGCCGAGCACAGATACGCAGTATTTT
many,.,TRBJ2-1,TRBV4-2,CASSHLDSYSYNEQFF,TGTGCCAGCAGCCACCTGGACAGCTACTCCTACAATGAGCAGTTCTTC
many,.,TRBJ1-5,TRBV28,CASSLFGGNQPQHF,TGTGCCAGCAGTTTATTTGGCGGGAATCAGCCCCAGCATTTT
many,.,TRBJ1-6,TRBV20-1,CSARRAGSYNSPLHF,TGCAGTGCTAGACGGGCGGGATCCTATAATTCACCCCTCCACTTT
few,TRBD1,TRBJ1-2,TRBV7-2,CASSFGQELGYTF,TGTGCCAGCAGCTTCGGACAGGAACTAGGCTACACCTTC
many,.,TRBJ1-1,TRBV27,CASIPGRALNTEAFF,TGTGCCAGCATTCCGGGCAGGGCCCTGAACACTGAAGCTTTCTTT
.,.,TRBJ1-1,TRBV14,CASSQVEGIINTEAFF,TGTGCCAGCAGCCAAGTTGAGGGGATTATAAACACTGAAGCTTTCTTT
many,TRBD2,TRBJ2-3,TRBV20-1,CSARPGLAGGIGGADTQYF,TGCAGTGCTAGACCGGGACTAGCGGGAGGAATTGGGGGCGCAGATACGCAGTATTTT
.,.,TRBJ2-7,TRBV7-9,CASSSTQVSYNKQYF,TGTGCCAGCAGCTCCACCCAGGTCTCCTACAATAAGCAGTACTTC
many,.,TRBJ1-2,TRBV7-2,CASSAMPGTLYGYTF,TGTGCCAGCAGCGCCATGCCGGGGACCCTTTATGGCTACACCTTC
many,TRBD1,TRBJ1-1,TRBV4-3,CASSPGQGPTYTEAFF,TGCGCCAGCAGCCCAGGACAGGGGCCTACTTACACTGAAGCTTTCTTT
.,.,TRBJ2-3,TRBV5-1,CASRKQGGADTQYF,TGCGCCAGCAGAAAACAGGGAGGCGCAGATACGCAGTATTTT
many,.,TRBJ2-1,TRBV5-4,CASSLAVSGEQFF,TGTGCCAGCAGCTTGGCCGTCAGCGGTGAGCAGTTCTTC
many,.,TRBJ2-3,TRBV7-3,CASGPSTDTQYF,TGTGCCTCCGGACCTAGCACAGATACGCAGTATTTT
.,TRBD1,TRBJ1-1,TRBV20-1,CSAWTGGAEAFF,TGCAGTGCGTGGACAGGGGGCGCTGAAGCTTTCTTT
many,.,TRBJ2-7,TRBV5-4,CASSLAVETSWYEQYF,TGTGCCAGCAGCTTGGCCGTGGAGACTAGTTGGTACGAGCAGTACTTC
few,.,TRBJ1-3,TRBV9,CASSGPRGNTIYF,TGTGCCAGCAGCGGCCCCAGGGGAAACACCATATATTTT
.,.,TRBJ1-3,TRBV11-3,CASRLSSGNTIYF,TGTGCCAGCAGGCTCTCCTCTGGAAACACCATATATTTT
many,.,TRBJ2-3,TRBV20-1,CSARESTDTQYF,TGCAGTGCTAGAGAAAGCACAGATACGCAGTATTTT
.,TRBD2,TRBJ2-7,TRBV30,CTGGSSYEQYF,TGTACGGGCGGGAGCTCCTACGAGCAGTACTTC
few,.,TRBJ1-2,TRBV12-3/TRBV12-4,CASSSGRGYGYTF,TGTGCCAGCAGTTCAGGGAGGGGGTATGGCTACACCTTC
many,.,TRBJ1-5,TRBV27,CASSLFRDQPQHF,TGTGCCAGCAGTTTATTCAGGGATCAGCCCCAGCATTTT
many,.,TRBJ1-2,TRBV7-2,CASSLGSTTEGYGYTF,TGTGCCAGCAGCTTAGGAAGTACGACAGAAGGATATGGCTACACCTTC
.,TRBD1,TRBJ2-2,TRBV27,CASSCWTGGNTGELLF,TGTGCCAGCAGTTGTTGGACAGGGGGGAACACCGGGGAGCTGCTTTTT
many,.,TRBJ2-1,TRBV7-9,CASSLARGGVEQFF,TGTGCCAGCAGCTTAGCGAGGGGAGGCGTTGAGCAGTTCTTC
few,TRBD2,TRBJ2-3,TRBV7-9,CVSRRSGESDTQYF,TGTGTCAGCAGACGTAGCGGGGAATCAGATACGCAGTATTTT
many,.,TRBJ2-5,TRBV6-5,CASSYSVSLRGAQYF,TGTGCCAGCAGTTACTCGGTCTCTCTGAGGGGGGCCCAGTACTTC
.,.,TRBJ2-5,TRBV7-9,CASSFSLGETQYF,TGTGCCAGCAGCTTCAGCCTCGGAGAGACCCAGTACTTC
many,.,TRBJ1-2,TRBV20-1,CSAIRGSDGYTF,TGCAGTGCTATAAGGGGCTCTGATGGCTACACCTTC
many,.,TRBJ1-1,TRBV29-1,CSVQTPREAFF,TGCAGCGTGCAGACTCCCCGGGAAGCTTTCTTT
many,.,TRBJ2-7,TRBV11-2,CASSFGTTYEQYF,TGTGCCAGCAGCTTTGGTACAACTTACGAGCAGTACTTC
.,.,TRBJ2-5,TRBV29-1,CSVDPPGAPQETQYF,TGCAGCGTTGACCCCCCAGGAGCACCTCAAGAGACCCAGTACTTC
many,.,TRBJ1-5,TRBV7-9,CASSVGLGLQHF,TGTGCCAGCAGCGTCGGCCTGGGTCTCCAGCATTTT
many,.,TRBJ1-2,TRBV29-1,CSVEGGYTF,TGCAGCGTTGAGGGCGGCTACACCTTC
.,TRBD1,TRBJ1-1,TRBV5-1,CASSLLTGGEYTEAFF,TGCGCCAGCAGCCTCCTGACAGGGGGCGAGTATACTGAAGCTTTCTTT
many,.,TRBJ2-3,TRBV28,CASSLKADTQYF,TGTGCCAGCAGTTTAAAAGCAGATACGCAGTATTTT
few,.,TRBJ1-5,TRBV5-6,CASSLRGSIRQPQHF,TGTGCCAGCAGCTTAAGGGGAAGTATCCGTCAGCCCCAGCATTTT
many,TRBD2,TRBJ2-1,TRBV7-9,CASSSLSGRPSYNEQFF,TGTGCCAGCAGCTCCCTTAGCGGGAGGCCCTCTTACAATGAGCAGTTCTTC
many,TRBD1,TRBJ2-3,TRBV24-1,CATTGTGGTDTQYF,TGTGCCACTACTGGGACAGGGGGCACAGATACGCAGTATTTT
many,TRBD2,TRBJ2-7,TRBV6-5,CASSYLAGGKYEQYF,TGTGCCAGCAGTTACCTAGCGGGAGGTAAATACGAGCAGTACTTC
few,.,TRBJ2-7,TRBV5-4,CASSLGGGPFEQYF,TGTGCCAGCAGCTTGGGGGGGGGCCCCTTCGAGCAGTACTTC
.,.,TRBJ2-5,TRBV6-6,CATSGVEEKETQYF,TGCGCCACCTCCGGGGTGGAGGAGAAGGAGACCCAGTACTTC
once,.,TRBJ1-1,TRBV6-1,CATTWTANTEAFF,TGTGCCACCACGTGGACAGCGAACACTGAAGCTTTCTTT
many,.,TRBJ1-1,TRBV28,CASSFGSYEAFF,TGTGCCAGCAGTTTCGGCAGTTATGAAGCTTTCTTT
few,.,TRBJ1-3,TRBV2,CASSLTPGPSGNTIYF,TGTGCCAGCAGTCTAACACCGGGCCCCTCTGGAAACACCATATATTTT